Listed below are T cell receptor beta chains from one sample, sequenced in a study of control samples from healthy donors and cancer patients. Profiling relied on immunoSEQ multiplex PCR, and the TCRdb table lists in-frame clones only, not all of them. Altogether about 150,000 clones are present, around 94% being singletons, with the ten largest covering 12% to 15%. Sequenced input: PBMCs. The receptors stem from a man aged 55 to 70 with colorectal cancer. The CDR3 runs from the conserved cysteine through the conserved F or W. Each record gives: V gene, J gene, clone size, D gene, CDR3 protein, CDR3 DNA. The D gene is left open where the match is weak. The size entry is marked missing in some rows and otherwise reads once, few, many or a size class.

>TRBV28|TRBJ1-1|NA|NA
CASSPRTEF
TGTGCCAGCAGTCCCCGGACGGAATTT
>TRBV25-1|TRBJ2-7|NA|NA
CASSEFPGPTKNEQYF
TGTGCCAGCAGTGAATTTCCGGGCCCCACGAAAAACGAGCAGTACTTC
>TRBV5-4|TRBJ2-7|once|NA
CASSLVASGGGEQYF
TGTGCCAGCAGCTTGGTTGCGTCGGGGGGCGGCGAGCAGTACTTC
>TRBV21-1|TRBJ1-3|NA|NA
CASSKARKGLHSGNTIYF
TGTGCCAGCAGCAAAGCGCGGAAAGGCCTCCACTCTGGAAACACCATATATTTT
>TRBV5-1|TRBJ1-6|NA|TRBD1
CASSLGGTDNSPLHF
TGCGCCAGCAGCCTGGGTGGGACAGACAATTCACCCCTCCACTTT
>TRBV3-1/TRBV3-2|TRBJ2-3|NA|NA
CASSQGSDTQYF
TGTGCCAGCAGCCAAGGGTCGGATACGCAGTATTTT
>TRBV11-2|TRBJ1-1|few|NA
CASSLATGITEAFF
TGTGCCAGCAGCTTAGCAACAGGGATCACTGAAGCTTTCTTT
>TRBV2|TRBJ1-4|NA|NA
CAREGTERSEKLFF
TGTGCCCGCGAAGGGACGGAAAGGAGTGAAAAACTGTTTTTT
>TRBV28|TRBJ2-1|few|TRBD1
CASSPGGFTYNEQFF
TGTGCCAGCAGCCCAGGGGGCTTCACCTACAATGAGCAGTTCTTC
>TRBV6-2/TRBV6-3|TRBJ1-6|NA|TRBD1
CASSYSRGGSPLHF
TGTGCCAGCAGTTACTCGAGAGGGGGCTCACCCCTCCACTTT
>TRBV28|TRBJ1-6|NA|TRBD1
CASSPPPGQGAGVGSPLHF
TGTGCCAGCAGTCCACCGCCTGGACAGGGGGCGGGAGTGGGTTCACCCCTCCACTTT
>TRBV9|TRBJ2-1|once|NA
CASSVGLNEQFF
TGTGCCAGCAGCGTAGGACTAAATGAGCAGTTCTTC